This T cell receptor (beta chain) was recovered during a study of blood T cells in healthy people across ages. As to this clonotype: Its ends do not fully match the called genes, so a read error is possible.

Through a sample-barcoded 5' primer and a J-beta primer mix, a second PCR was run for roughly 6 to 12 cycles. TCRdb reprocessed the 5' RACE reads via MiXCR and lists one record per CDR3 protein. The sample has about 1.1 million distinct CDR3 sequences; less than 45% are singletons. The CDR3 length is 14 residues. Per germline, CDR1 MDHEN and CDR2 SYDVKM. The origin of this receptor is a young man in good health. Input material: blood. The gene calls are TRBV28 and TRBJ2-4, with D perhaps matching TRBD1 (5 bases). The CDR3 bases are TGTGCCAGCAGCCCGACAGTAGCCGAAAACATTCAGTACTTC. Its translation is CASSPTVAENIQYF.